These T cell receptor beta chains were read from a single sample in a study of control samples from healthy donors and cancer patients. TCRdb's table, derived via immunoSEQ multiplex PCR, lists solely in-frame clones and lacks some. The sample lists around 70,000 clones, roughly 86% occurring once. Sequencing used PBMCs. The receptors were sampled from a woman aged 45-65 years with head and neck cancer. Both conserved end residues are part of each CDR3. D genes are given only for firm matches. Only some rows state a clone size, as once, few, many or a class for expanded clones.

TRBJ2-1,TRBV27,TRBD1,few,CASSLGTAEQFF,TGTGCCAGCAGTCTCGGGACAGCAGAGCAGTTCTTC
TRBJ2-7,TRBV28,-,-,CASSQSSGIAYEQYF,TGTGCCAGCAGCCAATCCTCAGGCATCGCCTACGAGCAGTACTTC
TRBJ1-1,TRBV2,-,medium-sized,CASSFDPRDRAFF,TGTGCCAGCAGCTTCGACCCTCGGGATCGGGCTTTCTTT
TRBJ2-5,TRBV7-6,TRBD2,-,CASSLVVAGGRETQYF,TGTGCCAGCAGCTTAGTTGTTGCGGGGGGACGAGAGACCCAGTACTTC
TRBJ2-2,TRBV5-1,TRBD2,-,CASSLTLAGLTGELFF,TGCGCCAGCAGCCTCACTCTAGCGGGGCTCACCGGGGAGCTGTTTTTT
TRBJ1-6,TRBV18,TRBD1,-,CASSPNTNSGTGGNSPLHF,TGTGCCAGCTCACCAAACACAAACTCCGGGACAGGGGGGAATTCACCCCTCCACTTT
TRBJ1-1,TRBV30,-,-,CAWGVREAFF,TGTGCCTGGGGGGTGAGGGAAGCTTTCTTT
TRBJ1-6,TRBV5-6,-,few,CASSLEGPGSPLHF,TGTGCCAGCAGCTTGGAGGGGCCGGGGTCACCCCTCCACTTT
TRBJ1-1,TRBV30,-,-,CAWSVGGDTEAFF,TGTGCCTGGAGTGTGGGGGGGGACACTGAAGCTTTCTTT
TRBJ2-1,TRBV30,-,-,CAWSLGLTGRNEQFF,TGTGCCTGGAGTCTAGGGCTCACGGGGCGGAATGAGCAGTTCTTC
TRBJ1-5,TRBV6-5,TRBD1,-,CASTSGTGINQPQHF,TGTGCCAGCACTTCCGGGACAGGCATCAATCAGCCCCAGCATTTT
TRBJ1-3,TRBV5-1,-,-,CASSLGVEGNTIYF,TGCGCCAGCAGCTTGGGGGTGGAAGGAAACACCATATATTTT
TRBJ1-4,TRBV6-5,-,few,CASKTSTNEKLFF,TGTGCCAGCAAGACATCAACTAATGAAAAACTGTTTTTT
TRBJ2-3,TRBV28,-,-,CASIPRGVGDTQYF,TGTGCCAGCATTCCGAGGGGGGTAGGAGATACGCAGTATTTT
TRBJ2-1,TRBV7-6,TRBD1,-,CASSPGQPRGNEQFF,TGTGCCAGCAGCCCGGGACAGCCAAGGGGCAATGAGCAGTTCTTC
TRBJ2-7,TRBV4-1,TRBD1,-,CASSRPTGVGSYEQYF,TGCGCCAGCAGCCGGCCGACAGGGGTTGGATCCTACGAGCAGTACTTC
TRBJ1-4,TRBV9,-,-,CASSVGADDEKLFF,TGTGCCAGCAGCGTAGGAGCAGATGATGAAAAGCTGTTTTTT
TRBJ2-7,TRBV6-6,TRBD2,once,CASSYTLGGARQYF,TGTGCCAGCAGTTACACCCTCGGGGGGGCTCGACAGTACTTC
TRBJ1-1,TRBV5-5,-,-,CASRQDLNTEAFF,TGTGCCAGCAGGCAGGACCTGAACACTGAAGCTTTCTTT
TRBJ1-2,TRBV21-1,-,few,CASSSRRGFLNYGYTF,TGTGCCAGCAGCTCCCGTCGGGGTTTCCTTAACTATGGCTACACCTTC
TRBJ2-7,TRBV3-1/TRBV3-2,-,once,CASSQFRQRPYEQYF,TGTGCCAGCAGCCAATTCCGACAGCGCCCCTACGAGCAGTACTTC
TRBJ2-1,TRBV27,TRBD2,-,CASSYRGLAGGRTYNEQFF,TGTGCCAGCAGTTACCGGGGGCTAGCGGGGGGGCGTACCTACAATGAGCAGTTCTTC
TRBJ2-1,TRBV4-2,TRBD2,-,CASSPWRMASGGGYNNEQFF,TGTGCCAGCAGCCCCTGGAGGATGGCTAGCGGGGGAGGTTACAACAATGAGCAGTTCTTC
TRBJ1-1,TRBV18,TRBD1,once,CASSGQGVGNTEAFF,TGTGCCAGCTCGGGACAGGGGGTAGGGAACACTGAAGCTTTCTTT
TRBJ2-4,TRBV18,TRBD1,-,CASSLQGASKNIQYF,TGTGCCAGCTCACTACAGGGGGCCTCCAAAAACATTCAGTACTTC
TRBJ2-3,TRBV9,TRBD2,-,CASSQFGRGGPDYTDTQYF,TGTGCCAGCAGCCAATTCGGGCGGGGGGGGCCAGACTACACAGATACGCAGTATTTT
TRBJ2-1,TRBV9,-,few,CASSKDLLPTNEQFF,TGTGCCAGCAGCAAGGACTTACTTCCCACCAATGAGCAGTTCTTC
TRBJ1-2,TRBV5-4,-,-,CASSPKSGGEGNYGYTF,TGTGCCAGCAGCCCCAAGTCGGGAGGGGAGGGTAACTATGGCTACACCTTC
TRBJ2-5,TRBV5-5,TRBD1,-,CASSKGQTGAQYF,TGTGCCAGCAGCAAGGGACAGACCGGGGCCCAGTACTTC
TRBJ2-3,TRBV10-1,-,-,CASSEVRGGTDTQYF,TGCGCCAGCAGTGAGGTTCGGGGCGGGACAGATACGCAGTATTTT
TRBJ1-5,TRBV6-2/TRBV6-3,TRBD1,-,CASSSGQGEAQPQHF,TGTGCCAGCAGTTCCGGACAGGGCGAGGCTCAGCCCCAGCATTTT
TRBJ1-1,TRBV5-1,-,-,CASSSKIGQSNTEAFF,TGCGCCAGCAGCTCCAAAATTGGACAATCGAACACTGAAGCTTTCTTT
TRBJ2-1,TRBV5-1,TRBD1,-,CASNYLSGTGDNNEQFF,TGCGCCAGCAACTATCTCTCCGGGACAGGGGACAACAATGAGCAGTTCTTC
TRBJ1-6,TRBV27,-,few,CASSGKGQSYNSPLHF,TGTGCCAGCAGTGGGAAGGGGCAGTCCTATAATTCACCCCTCCACTTT
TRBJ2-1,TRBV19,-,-,CASSIGGPSRRSDEQFF,TGTGCCAGTAGTATAGGGGGACCTTCTAGGCGGAGCGATGAGCAGTTCTTC
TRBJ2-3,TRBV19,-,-,CASRDPPPGTDTQYF,TGTGCCAGTCGGGACCCACCGCCGGGCACAGATACGCAGTATTTT
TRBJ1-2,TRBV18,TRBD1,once,CASSPETGAYYGYTF,TGTGCCAGCTCACCCGAGACAGGGGCCTACTATGGCTACACCTTC
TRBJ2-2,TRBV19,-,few,CASSRTGELFF,TGTGCCAGTAGTCGGACCGGGGAGCTGTTTTTT
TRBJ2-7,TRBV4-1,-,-,CASSQDPQGRDYEQYF,TGCGCCAGCAGCCAAGATCCCCAGGGGAGGGACTACGAGCAGTACTTC
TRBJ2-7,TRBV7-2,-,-,CASSSRAYYDEQYF,TGTGCCAGCAGCTCCAGGGCCTACTACGACGAGCAGTACTTC
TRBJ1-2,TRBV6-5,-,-,CASSSLVHGYTF,TGTGCCAGCAGTTCTCTGGTCCATGGCTACACCTTC
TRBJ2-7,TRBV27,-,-,CASSFRDRNGGPREQYF,TGTGCCAGCAGTTTCCGCGATCGGAACGGGGGTCCGAGGGAGCAGTACTTC
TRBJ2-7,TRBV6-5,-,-,CASSPTWGTPYEQYF,TGTGCCAGCAGCCCCACGTGGGGGACCCCCTACGAGCAGTACTTC
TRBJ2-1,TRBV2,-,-,CATGDANYNEQFF,TGTGCCACTGGGGACGCAAACTACAATGAGCAGTTCTTC
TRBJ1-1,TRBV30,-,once,CAWSGQTNTEAFF,TGTGCCTGGAGTGGGCAGACGAACACTGAAGCTTTCTTT
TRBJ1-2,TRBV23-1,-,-,CASSHNLGGDPDGYTF,TGCGCCAGCAGTCACAACCTCGGGGGGGACCCGGATGGCTACACCTTC